Each of the 17 T cell receptor beta chains below was sequenced from the same sample in a study of T-cell memory formation after mild COVID-19. TCRdb re-analysed the 5' RACE reads in MiXCR, keeping a single row per CDR3 protein. Found here are roughly 50,000 distinct CDR3 sequences, more than 9% of them singletons; the top ten hold about 1.2%. Material: PBMCs or a T cell subset sorted from them (not recorded which). The source is a man between 18 and 29 years old who had mild COVID-19 (a few samples of this study predate the infection). Cell type and time point are not known.

V usage is TRBV19 and J usage is TRBJ2-1; no clear D. V dropped 4 bases and J dropped 7 bases, with 8 bases sitting between them. Germline V gene lookup returns CDR1 LNHDA and CDR2 SQIVND (reference sequence). This CDR3 has 12 residues. The CDR3 loop is CASSTSWNEQFF. Written as DNA, the CDR3 is TGTGCCAGTAGTACAAGTTGGAATGAGCAGTTCTTC.

This clonotype was recorded a few times. V is TRBV6-5 and J is TRBJ2-5; D perhaps matches TRBD1 (6 bases). CDR3 length equals 14 residues. Trimming took off 0 bases at V and 2 bases at J, with 7 bases between the two ends. The V gene's germline CDR1 is MNHEY and CDR2 SVGAGI. The CDR3 sequence: CASSYSDRQETQYF. CDR3 sequence (DNA): TGTGCCAGCAGTTACTCGGACAGACAAGAGACCCAGTACTTC.

The chain carries TRBV27 and TRBJ2-3; D tentatively fits TRBD1 or TRBD2 (5 bases each). The CDR3 has 14 residues. Germline CDR1 and CDR2: MNHEY and SMNVEV (reference sequence). Deletions cut 6 bases from V and 4 bases from J, with 14 bases between. The CDR3 nucleotides are TGTGCCAGCAGGCCGAGGGGCGCGGCAGATACGCAGTATTTT. This sequence encodes CASRPRGAADTQYF.

This clonotype occurred a few times. The CDR3, as DNA: TGCAGCGCCGACCCTAGCGGGGGACCCTATACGCAGTATTTT. Translated: CSADPSGGPYTQYF. The chain links TRBV29-1 to TRBJ2-3; 10 positions match TRBD2. Germline values: CDR1 SQVTM, CDR2 ANQGSEA. The CDR3 has 14 residues. V shed 7 bases, J shed 7 bases, and the junction held 11 bases outside the gene matches.

This clonotype appeared many times. The chain recombines TRBV7-2 with TRBJ2-7; D not resolved. V was shortened by 5 bases and J by 0 bases, with 14 bases between the two germline ends. The CDR3 has 15 amino acids. Germline CDR1 SGHTA, CDR2 FQGNSA. The CDR3 nucleotides read TGTGCCAGCAGCGCACGTGCGACGGACTCCTACGAGCAGTACTTC. This translates into CASSARATDSYEQYF.

The chain has TRBV5-1 and TRBJ2-3; 7 bases are shared with TRBD1. CDR3 size: 15 residues. In germline, CDR1 is SGHRS, CDR2 YFSETQ. The trim removed 1 base at V and 5 bases at J, leaving 7 bases unmatched. Here the CDR3 reads CASSLNDRVIDTQYF. In DNA form, the CDR3 reads TGCGCCAGCAGCTTGAATGACAGGGTAATAGATACGCAGTATTTT.

This sequence joins TRBV5-1 and TRBJ1-2; 8 nucleotides match TRBD1. This CDR3 has 14 amino acids. The V segment lost 3 bases and the J segment 7 bases; nucleotides outside the gene matches: 8. CDR1 and CDR2 (germline): SGHRS, YFSETQ. The CDR3 region is CASSSSQGGSGYTF. Written as DNA, the CDR3 is TGCGCCAGCAGCTCTTCACAGGGGGGTAGTGGCTACACCTTC.

This clonotype turned up a few times. The chain uses TRBV4-3 and TRBJ2-3; 7 bases align to TRBD2. Germline values: CDR1 LGHNA, CDR2 YSLEER. The V segment lost 2 bases and the J segment 4 bases; nucleotides outside the gene matches: 6. This CDR3 comprises 15 residues. This CDR3 is CASSQSSGVADTQYF. The CDR3 coding sequence is TGCGCCAGCAGCCAATCGAGCGGGGTCGCAGATACGCAGTATTTT.

V usage is TRBV7-3 and J usage is TRBJ2-5; 10 nucleotides align to TRBD2. Germline CDR1 reads SGHTA; CDR2 reads FQGTGA. V lost 4 bases to trimming and J lost 2 bases; unmatched junction nucleotides: 1. This CDR3 contains 14 residues. The CDR3 bases are TGTGCCAGCAGCTCAGCGGGGGGGCAAGAGACCCAGTACTTC. It translates to CASSSAGGQETQYF. Full variable domain (outside the CDR3, taken from reference TRBV7-3 and TRBJ2-5): GAGVSQTPSNKVTEKGKYVELRCDPISGHTALYWYRQSLGQGPEFLIYFQGTGAADDSGLPNDRFFAVRPEGSVSTLKIQRTERGDSAVYLCASSSAGGQETQYFGPGTRLLVL.

This rearrangement joins TRBV2 to TRBJ1-1, with D hard to call. Germline V CDR1 and CDR2: SNHLY, FYNNEI. This CDR3 has 15 amino acids. V was shortened by 0 bases and J by 5 bases, with 13 bases between the two germline ends. CDR3 nucleotides: TGTGCCAGCAGTGAAGCCGGGTTGAGGTATACTGAAGCTTTCTTT. Its protein is CASSEAGLRYTEAFF.

At least ten counts were recorded for this clonotype. The chain is built from TRBV11-1 and TRBJ2-5; 9 nucleotides line up with TRBD1. V trimming: 5 bases; J trimming: 3 bases; junction bases outside the gene matches: 4. The CDR3 consists of 14 residues. CDR1 is SGHAT and CDR2 is FQDESV in the germline V gene (reference sequence). This chain's CDR3 is CASSPGTGKETQYF. CDR3 DNA: TGTGCCAGCAGCCCCGGGACAGGGAAAGAGACCCAGTACTTC.

Many counts were recorded for this clonotype. The chain recombines TRBV7-9 with TRBJ2-5; D assignment may be TRBD1 or TRBD2 (5 bases each). Germline assignment: CDR1 SEHNR and CDR2 FQNEAQ (reference sequence). Trimming pared 7 bases from V and 4 bases from J, leaving 13 bases between. The CDR3 is 13 residues long. The CDR3 here is CASIEGAGETQYF. The CDR3 region has the DNA TGTGCCAGCATTGAAGGGGCGGGAGAGACCCAGTACTTC.

The V call is TRBV9, the J call TRBJ2-5; TRBD2 agrees at 10 bases. The CDR3 covers 15 residues. CDR1 SGDLS and CDR2 YYNGEE come from the germline V gene. The V gene end was trimmed by 3 bases and the J gene end by 5 bases; junction bases not matched to a gene: 7. In DNA, the CDR3 is TGTGCCAGCAGCGCGGGACTAGCGAGTTTGGAGACCCAGTACTTC. It encodes CASSAGLASLETQYF. Full variable domain (missing parts from reference TRBV9 and TRBJ2-5): DSGVTQTPKHLITATGQRVTLRCSPRSGDLSVYWYQQSLDQGLQFLIQYYNGEERAKGNILERFSAQQFPDLHSELNLSSLELGDSALYFCASSAGLASLETQYFGPGTRLLVL.

On this clonotype: This may come from a read error, since a much larger clone is one base off. The V gene is TRBV5-1, the J gene TRBJ1-1, with D uncertain. Trimming shortened V by 6 bases and J by 5 bases, and 17 bases separated the two germline ends. Germline CDR1 reads SGHRS; CDR2 reads YFSETQ. This CDR3 comprises 14 residues. In nucleotides, the CDR3 is TGCGCCAGCATCGAAACTCGAGGGAGGACTGAAGCTTTCTTT. This codes for CASIETRGRTEAFF. Supplemented by reference TRBV5-1 and TRBJ1-1, the full variable domain reads KAGVTQTPRYLIKTRGQQVTLSCSPISGHRSVSWYQQTPGQGLQFLFEYFSETQRNKGNFPGRFSGRQFSNSRSEMNVSTLELGDSALYLCASIETRGRTEAFFGQGTRLTVV.

This chain uses TRBV5-5 with TRBJ1-2, with TRBD1 matching over 9 bases. The CDR3 spans 15 residues. V was pared by 1 base and J by 0 bases, with 1 base of the junction left unmatched. Germline-derived CDR1 and CDR2 are SGHKS and YYEKEE (reference sequence). CDR3 nucleotides: TGTGCCAGCAGCTTGCGGGACAGGGCTAACTATGGCTACACCTTC. Translation: CASSLRDRANYGYTF.

This clonotype was counted a few times. CDR3 sequence: CASSDFGTVYGYTF. The CDR3 nucleotides read TGTGCCAGCAGTGATTTTGGGACGGTATATGGCTACACCTTC. The V and J genes are TRBV6-1 and TRBJ1-2; weak D call: TRBD1 (5 bases). Trimming took off 3 bases at V and 5 bases at J, with 13 bases between the two ends. This CDR3 has 14 residues. CDR1 and CDR2 from the germline V gene are MNHNS and SASEGT.

This clonotype occurred many times. The rearrangement joins TRBV20-1 to TRBJ2-5, with TRBD2 matching over 8 bases. The CDR3 totals 14 residues. Germline values: CDR1 DFQATT, CDR2 SNEGSKA (reference sequence). V shed 3 bases, J shed 4 bases, and the junction held 7 bases outside the gene matches. CDR3 nucleotide sequence: TGCAGTGCTAGCTTCGCGGGGGGACGAGAGACCCAGTACTTC. Amino acids: CSASFAGGRETQYF.